This entry lists 12 T cell receptor beta chains sequenced from one sample in a study of T-cell memory formation after mild COVID-19. One entry per CDR3 protein results from TCRdb running MiXCR on the 5' RACE reads. The sample lists approximately 500,000 distinct CDR3 sequences; around 25% were seen once. Sequencing was done on a sample of PBMCs or a T cell subset sorted from them (not recorded which). These receptors originate from an adult woman who had mild COVID-19 (a few samples of this study predate the infection). Cell type and time point are not known.

The chain carries TRBV12-5 and TRBJ2-5; D is ambiguous. Germline lookup yields CDR1 LGHNT and CDR2 FRNRAP. V lost 4 bases, J lost 5 bases, and 8 bases lay in between. This CDR3 is 12 amino acids long. The CDR3 loop reads CASGSALETQYF. The CDR3, as DNA: TGTGCTAGTGGTTCGGCTCTGGAGACCCAGTACTTC.

The chain uses TRBV20-1 and TRBJ2-7; D possibly corresponds to TRBD1 (6 bases). The CDR3 is 13 residues long. Germline assignment: CDR1 DFQATT and CDR2 SNEGSKA (reference sequence). V lost 3 bases and J lost 2, with 11 bases in between. DNA of the CDR3: TGCAGTGCTAGGGAGGACAGCCCCTACGAGCAGTACTTC. This translates into CSAREDSPYEQYF.

This chain connects TRBV5-6 to TRBJ2-2, with D perhaps matching TRBD2 (6 bases). V lost 0 bases and J 5 bases, leaving 17 bases between the germline ends. CDR1 is SGHDT, CDR2 YYEEEE, per germline. This CDR3 has 17 residues. CDR3 in amino acids: CASSLGIRGLTTGELFF. For the CDR3, the DNA is TGTGCCAGCAGCTTGGGGATTCGGGGGTTGACTACCGGGGAGCTGTTTTTT.

The chain joins TRBV19 to TRBJ2-2; possible D gene TRBD2, 7 bases. Trimming took 7 bases from V and 7 from J, leaving 22 bases between them. There are 16 residues in the CDR3. Germline V gene lookup returns CDR1 LNHDA and CDR2 SQIVND (reference sequence). The CDR3 sequence is CASKGTGGMVRGELFF. The DNA for the CDR3 is TGTGCCAGTAAGGGGACGGGGGGCATGGTCCGCGGGGAGCTGTTTTTT.

The chain has TRBV24-1 and TRBJ2-1; no definite D call. CDR1 KGHDR and CDR2 SFDVKD come from the germline V gene. CDR3 length: 15 amino acids. Trimming shortened V by 0 bases and J by 7 bases, and 12 bases separated the two germline ends. The CDR3 sequence is CATSDLQNTVNEQFF. For the CDR3, the DNA is TGTGCCACCAGTGATTTGCAGAATACAGTAAATGAGCAGTTCTTC.

Only a few counts were recorded for this clonotype. The chain carries TRBV7-2 and TRBJ2-5, with a possible D match to TRBD2 (5 bases). This CDR3 spans 13 amino acids. V was trimmed by 7 bases and J by 5 bases, leaving 14 bases between them. From germline, CDR1 is SGHTA and CDR2 FQGNSA. Here the CDR3 reads CASTATPGETQYF. For the CDR3, the DNA is TGTGCCAGCACCGCGACACCGGGGGAGACCCAGTACTTC.

This clonotype has more than one count but fewer than ten. This rearrangement joins TRBV9 to TRBJ2-7; the match to TRBD2 covers 7 bases. The CDR3 covers 17 residues. V trimming: 4 bases; J trimming: 6 bases; junction bases outside the gene matches: 19. The germline V gene encodes CDR1 SGDLS and CDR2 YYNGEE. The CDR3 is CASSPGGGGVDLLEQYF. The CDR3 DNA follows: TGTGCCAGCAGCCCCGGCGGGGGTGGGGTCGACCTACTCGAGCAGTACTTC.

This clonotype has a handful of counts. V usage is TRBV20-1 and J usage is TRBJ1-1, with D unclear. Trimming stripped 5 bases from V and 3 bases from J, with 10 bases between. This CDR3 comprises 12 residues. The germline gives CDR1 DFQATT, CDR2 SNEGSKA (reference sequence). The DNA for the CDR3 is TGCAGTGCTTGGACTGGTTACACTGAAGCTTTCTTT. Translation: CSAWTGYTEAFF.

This clonotype has only a few counts. This chain links TRBV7-9 with TRBJ1-1; unclear D gene. CDR3 length: 14 residues. Germline V gene lookup returns CDR1 SEHNR and CDR2 FQNEAQ (reference sequence). Trimming left V 7 bases short and J 4 bases short, with 16 bases between. Here the CDR3 DNA reads TGTGCCAGCACCCCCAACATTGCGCCCACTGAAGCTTTCTTT. Protein sequence: CASTPNIAPTEAFF.

The chain has TRBV6-4 and TRBJ2-3, with a possible D match to TRBD2 (7 bases). This CDR3 comprises 15 residues. Germline assignment: CDR1 MRHNA and CDR2 SNTAGT. Trimming shortened V by 3 bases and J by 6 bases, and 16 bases separated the two germline ends. The CDR3 loop is CASSEEGGRADTQYF. CDR3 DNA sequence: TGTGCCAGCAGTGAAGAGGGGGGGAGGGCCGATACGCAGTATTTT.

This clonotype was counted ten times or more. The junction and the germline gene differ at one end; a read error may be behind it. CDR3 sequence reads: CASSLGRNTGELFF. The CDR3 DNA follows: TGCGCCAGCAGCTTGGGCCGAAACACCGGGGAGCTGTTTTTT. The rearrangement uses TRBV7-8 and TRBJ2-2; no firm D call. This CDR3 contains 14 residues. Germline-derived CDR1 and CDR2 are SGHVS and FQNEAQ.

In this sample, this clonotype turned up a few times. The rearrangement uses TRBV4-3 and TRBJ1-4; 9 nucleotides align to TRBD1. Unmatched junction bases numbered 13, after V lost 4 bases and J lost 7 bases. The germline gives CDR1 LGHNA, CDR2 YSLEER. CDR3 size: 17 residues. CDR3 sequence: CASSRGTGMIGGEKLFF. The DNA for the CDR3 is TGCGCCAGCAGCCGAGGGACAGGGATGATAGGTGGTGAAAAACTGTTTTTT.